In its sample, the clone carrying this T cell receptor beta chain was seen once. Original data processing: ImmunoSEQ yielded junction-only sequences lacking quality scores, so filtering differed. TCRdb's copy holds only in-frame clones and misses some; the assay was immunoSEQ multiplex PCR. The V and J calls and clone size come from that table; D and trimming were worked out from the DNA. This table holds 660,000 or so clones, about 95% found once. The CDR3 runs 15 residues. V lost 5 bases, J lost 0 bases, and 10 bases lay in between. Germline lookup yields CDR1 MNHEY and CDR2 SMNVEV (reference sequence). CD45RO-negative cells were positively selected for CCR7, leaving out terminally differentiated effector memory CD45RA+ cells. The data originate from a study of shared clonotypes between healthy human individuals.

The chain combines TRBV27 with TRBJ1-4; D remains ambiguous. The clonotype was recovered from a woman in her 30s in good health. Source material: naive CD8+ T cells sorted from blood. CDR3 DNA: TGTGCCAGCAGTGCCAAACCTGCAACTAATGAAAAACTGTTTTTT. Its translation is CASSAKPATNEKLFF.